This record concerns one T cell receptor (beta chain) sequence. In the study's own analysis: From reference gene primer amplification, estimates of nucleated cell counts were derived. The method was immunoSEQ multiplex PCR; TCRdb's version includes in-frame clones alone and lacks a portion of them. V, J and clone size are those of that table, while D and trimming were read from the DNA. Altogether 40,000 or so clones are present, less than 85% being singletons, with the ten largest covering about a quarter. The sample belongs to a study of blood T cell repertoires in COVID-19. Looking at the study overall: Researchers got acute and convalescent COVID-19 samples from the United States, Italy and Spain. Sample material is recorded as cDNA or gDNA derived from T cells, B-cell-depleted T cells, or PBMCs.

The V end lost 3 bases, the J end lost 5 bases, and 19 bases lay between the germline ends. Per germline, CDR1 KGHSH and CDR2 LQKENI. The CDR3 loop spans 17 amino acids. The specimen was peripheral blood. This chain joins TRBV18 and TRBJ2-2; D is perhaps TRBD2 (6 bases). This receptor was identified in a man in his sixties or seventies with acute or convalescent COVID-19. The chain's CDR3 is CASSPRGIRGATGELFF. Here the CDR3 DNA reads TGTGCCAGCTCACCTCGCGGGATCAGAGGGGCAACCGGGGAGCTGTTTTTT.